This TCR beta chain derives from a study of T cell repertoires in cytomegalovirus infection. The wider study: Evidence of both CMV infection and a matching HLA type came from public TCR beta signatures. Study observations and caveats: Of the TCR beta families, the public ones yielded a cumulative frequency that identified carriers of CMV plus the relevant HLA. HLA-C-restricted TCR beta clonotypes specific for CMV led the ex vivo response.

This clonotype was seen a few times. Its specificity is not known. Via MiXCR, TCRdb re-called the reads, giving one row per CDR3 protein. The sample has about 360,000 distinct CDR3 sequences, about a sixth seen once. CDR3 length: 16 residues. Trimming removed 2 bases at V and 2 bases at J, with 15 bases between. Germline values: CDR1 MNHEY, CDR2 SVGEGT. V gene TRBV6-2 or TRBV6-3 combines with J gene TRBJ2-5; D is possibly TRBD1 or TRBD2 (5 bases each). The sequence was collected from a human donor in good health (CMV status not recorded). Some clones in this sample may be carry-over from other donors' samples. Sequenced sample: PBMCs. CDR3 sequence (DNA): TGTGCCAGCAGTTACAATAAGAGGGGACGGCAAGAGACCCAGTACTTC. Protein product: CASSYNKRGRQETQYF.